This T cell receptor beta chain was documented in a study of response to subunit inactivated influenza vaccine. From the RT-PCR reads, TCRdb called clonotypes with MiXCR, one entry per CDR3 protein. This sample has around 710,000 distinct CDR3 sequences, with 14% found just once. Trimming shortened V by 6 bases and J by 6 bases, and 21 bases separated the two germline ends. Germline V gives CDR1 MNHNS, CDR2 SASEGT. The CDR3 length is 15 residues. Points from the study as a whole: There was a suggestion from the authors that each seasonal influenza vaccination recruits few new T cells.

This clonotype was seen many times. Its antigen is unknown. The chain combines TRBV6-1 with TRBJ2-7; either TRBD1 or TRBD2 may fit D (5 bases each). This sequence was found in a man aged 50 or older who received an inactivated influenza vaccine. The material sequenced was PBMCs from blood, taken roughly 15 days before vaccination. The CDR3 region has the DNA TGTGCCAGCAGCCCACCATTGGGGGTTGGTTCCGAGCAGTACTTC. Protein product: CASSPPLGVGSEQYF.